This T cell receptor (beta chain) was identified during a study of shared clonotypes between healthy human individuals. Trimming took 0 bases from V and 8 from J, leaving 11 bases between them. The germline V gene encodes CDR1 ENHRY and CDR2 SYGVKD. The CDR3 totals 14 residues. Using immunoSEQ multiplex PCR, the repertoire was profiled, and TCRdb retains in-frame clones only, with some absent. Here the sample spans about 490,000 clones, around 80% being singletons. V usage is TRBV10-3 and J usage is TRBJ2-1; perhaps TRBD1 as D (7 bases). The sample comprised PBMCs. The receptor was isolated from a woman aged 40 to 50 in good health. Some clones in this sample may be carry-over from other donors' samples. Here the CDR3 reads CAISESSRGDEQFF. The DNA for the CDR3 is TGTGCCATCAGTGAGTCCTCCAGGGGGGATGAGCAGTTCTTC.